The 3 T cell receptor beta chains listed next were all sequenced from one sample in a study of spatial heterogeneity in lung cancer. The study, taken as a whole, reports: Mutation counts in tumors were tracked by counts of expanded intratumoral alpha and beta TCRs.

From the 5' RACE reads, TCRdb called clonotypes with MiXCR, one entry per CDR3 protein. The sample carries about 15,000 distinct CDR3 sequences, 6.2% recorded once. Regarding time point: sample taken at primary tumor resection. These receptors' targets are unknown. The sequences come from lung tumor tissue, collected at surgery. The receptor source for this set is a male donor with early-stage non-small cell lung cancer.

In its sample, this clonotype is medium-sized. The library was designed around alpha chains, so this beta chain is a stray read whose abundance carries little weight. The chain is built from TRBV3-1 and TRBJ2-7; TRBD1 aligns across 10 bases. V trimming: 3 bases; J trimming: 3 bases; junction bases outside the gene matches: 5. Per germline, CDR1 LGHDT and CDR2 YNNKEL (reference sequence). The CDR3 length is 15 residues. The CDR3 sequence is CASSHPGQGHYEQYF. The CDR3, as DNA: TGTGCCAGCAGCCATCCGGGACAGGGGCACTACGAGCAGTACTTC.

This clonotype was observed many times. Little can be read into the size of this beta chain, an off-target read in a library designed for alpha chains. This chain connects TRBV20-1 to TRBJ2-7; 8 nucleotides agree with TRBD1. The germline V gene encodes CDR1 DFQATT and CDR2 SNEGSKA (reference sequence). The junction had 3 bases not matched to a gene; V was cut back by 3 bases and J by 2 bases. The CDR3 contains 13 residues. The CDR3: CSARPRGPYEQYF. CDR3 DNA sequence: TGCAGTGCTAGGCCCAGGGGGCCCTACGAGCAGTACTTC.

This clonotype was counted at least ten times. This beta chain slipped into a library made for alpha chains as a stray read, so its size is not meaningful. The chain uses TRBV4-3 and TRBJ2-1; 7 nucleotides align to TRBD1. After removal of 0 bases from V and 3 bases from J, the junction contained 2 bases not matched to a gene. The V gene's germline CDR1 is LGHNA and CDR2 YSLEER. The CDR3 extends over 15 amino acids. CDR3 loop: CASSQEDRDYNEQFF. In DNA, the CDR3 is TGCGCCAGCAGCCAAGAAGACAGGGACTACAATGAGCAGTTCTTC.